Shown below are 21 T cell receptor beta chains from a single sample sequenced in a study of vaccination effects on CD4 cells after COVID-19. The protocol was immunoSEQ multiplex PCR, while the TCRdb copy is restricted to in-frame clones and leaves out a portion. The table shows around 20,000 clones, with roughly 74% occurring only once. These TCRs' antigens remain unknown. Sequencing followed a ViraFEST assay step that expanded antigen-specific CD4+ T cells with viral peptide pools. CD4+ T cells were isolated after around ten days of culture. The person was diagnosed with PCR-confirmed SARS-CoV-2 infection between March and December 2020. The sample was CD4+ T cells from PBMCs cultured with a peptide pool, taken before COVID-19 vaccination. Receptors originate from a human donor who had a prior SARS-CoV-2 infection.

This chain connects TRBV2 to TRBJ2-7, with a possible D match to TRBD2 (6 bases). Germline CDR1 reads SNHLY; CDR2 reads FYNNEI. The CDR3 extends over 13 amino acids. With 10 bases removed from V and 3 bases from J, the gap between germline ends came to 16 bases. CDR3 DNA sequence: TGTGCCACCGGAGGGATTTTTGGCTACGAGCAGTACTTC. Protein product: CATGGIFGYEQYF.

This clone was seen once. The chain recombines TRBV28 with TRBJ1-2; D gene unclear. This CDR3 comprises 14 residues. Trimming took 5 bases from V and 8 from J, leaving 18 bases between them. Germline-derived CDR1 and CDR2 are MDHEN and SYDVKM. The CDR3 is CASSLHAGEMGYTF. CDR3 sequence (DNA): TGTGCCAGCAGTCTCCACGCTGGGGAGATGGGCTACACCTTC.

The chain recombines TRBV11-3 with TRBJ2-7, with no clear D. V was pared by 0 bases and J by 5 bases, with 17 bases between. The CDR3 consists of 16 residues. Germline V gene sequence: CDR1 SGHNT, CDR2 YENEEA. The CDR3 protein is CASSLDKRGATHEQYF. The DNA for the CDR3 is TGTGCCAGCAGCTTAGATAAGCGAGGAGCCACGCACGAGCAGTACTTC.

The CDR3 here is CASSQFLQARAFF. The CDR3 coding sequence is TGTGCCAGCAGCCAATTCCTCCAGGCCAGAGCTTTCTTT. This rearrangement joins TRBV3-1 (or the pseudogene TRBV3-2) to TRBJ1-1; D is unclear. The V gene's germline CDR1 is LGHDT and CDR2 YNNKEL (reference sequence). The CDR3 runs to 13 residues. Trimming shortened V by 2 bases and J by 10 bases, and 14 bases separated the two germline ends.

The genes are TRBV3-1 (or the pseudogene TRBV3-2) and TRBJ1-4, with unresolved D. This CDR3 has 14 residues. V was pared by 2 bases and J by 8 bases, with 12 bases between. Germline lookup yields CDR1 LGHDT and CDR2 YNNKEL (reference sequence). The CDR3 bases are TGTGCCAGCAGCCAATACGCGGTCGGGGAAAAACTGTTTTTT. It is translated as CASSQYAVGEKLFF.

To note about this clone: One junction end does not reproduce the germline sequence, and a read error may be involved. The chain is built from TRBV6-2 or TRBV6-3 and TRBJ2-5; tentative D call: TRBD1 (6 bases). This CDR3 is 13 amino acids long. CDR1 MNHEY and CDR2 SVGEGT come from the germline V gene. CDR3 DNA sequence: TGTGCCAGCAGTCTACAGGGAGAGGAGATCCAGTACTTC. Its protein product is CASSLQGEEIQYF.

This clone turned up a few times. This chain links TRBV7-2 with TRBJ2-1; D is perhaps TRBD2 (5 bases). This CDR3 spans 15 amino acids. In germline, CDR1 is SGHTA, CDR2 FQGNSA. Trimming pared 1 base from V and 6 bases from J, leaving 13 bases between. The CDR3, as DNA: TGTGCCAGCAGCTTAGGTACTAGTCGTATCAATGAGCAGTTCTTC. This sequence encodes CASSLGTSRINEQFF.

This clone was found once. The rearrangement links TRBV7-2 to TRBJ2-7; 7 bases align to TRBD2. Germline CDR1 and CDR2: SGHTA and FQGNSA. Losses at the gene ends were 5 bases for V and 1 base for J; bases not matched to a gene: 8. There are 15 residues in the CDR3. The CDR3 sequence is CASSRAAGDSYEQYF. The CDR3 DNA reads TGTGCCAGCAGCCGTGCGGCGGGGGATTCCTACGAGCAGTACTTC.

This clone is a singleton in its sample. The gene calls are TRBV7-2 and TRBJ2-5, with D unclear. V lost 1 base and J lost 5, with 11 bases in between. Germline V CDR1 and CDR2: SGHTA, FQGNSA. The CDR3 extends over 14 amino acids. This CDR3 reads CASSLVAAAETQYF. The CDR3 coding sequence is TGTGCCAGCAGCTTAGTTGCGGCAGCGGAGACCCAGTACTTC.

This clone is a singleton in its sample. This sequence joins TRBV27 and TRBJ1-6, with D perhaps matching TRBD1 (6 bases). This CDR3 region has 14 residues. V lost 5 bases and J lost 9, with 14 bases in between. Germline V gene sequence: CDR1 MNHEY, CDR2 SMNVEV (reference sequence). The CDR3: CASSPWDTSSPLHF. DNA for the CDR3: TGTGCCAGCAGTCCGTGGGACACCAGTTCACCCCTCCACTTT.

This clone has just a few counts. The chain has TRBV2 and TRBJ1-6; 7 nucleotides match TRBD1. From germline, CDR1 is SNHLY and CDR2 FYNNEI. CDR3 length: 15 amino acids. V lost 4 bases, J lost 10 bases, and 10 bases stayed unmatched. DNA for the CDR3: TGTGCCAGCAGTGCGGAGACAGGGCCGCACTCACCCCTCCACTTT. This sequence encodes CASSAETGPHSPLHF.

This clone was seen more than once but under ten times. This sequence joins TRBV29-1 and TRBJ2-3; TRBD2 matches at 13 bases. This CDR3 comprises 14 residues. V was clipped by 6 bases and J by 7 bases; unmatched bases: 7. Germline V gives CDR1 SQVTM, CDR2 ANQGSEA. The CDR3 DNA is TGCAGCGTCCTAGGACTAGCGGGAGTTTATACGCAGTATTTT. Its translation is CSVLGLAGVYTQYF.

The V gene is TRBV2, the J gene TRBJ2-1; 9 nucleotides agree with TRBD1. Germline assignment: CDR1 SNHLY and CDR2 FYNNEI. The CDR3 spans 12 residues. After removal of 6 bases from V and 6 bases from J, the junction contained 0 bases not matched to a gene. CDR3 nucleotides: TGTGCCAGCAGGGACAGGGGCAATGAGCAGTTCTTC. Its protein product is CASRDRGNEQFF. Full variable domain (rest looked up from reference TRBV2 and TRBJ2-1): EPEVTQTPSHQVTQMGQEVILRCVPISNHLYFYWYRQILGQKVEFLVSFYNNEISEKSEIFDDQFSVERPDGSNFTLKIRSTKLEDSAMYFCASRDRGNEQFFGPGTRLTVL.

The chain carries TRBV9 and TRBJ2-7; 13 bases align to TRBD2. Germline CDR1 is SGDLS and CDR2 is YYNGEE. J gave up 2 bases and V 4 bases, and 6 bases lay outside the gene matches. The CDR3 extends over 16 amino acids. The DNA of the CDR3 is TGTGCCAGCAGCCCAAGACTAGCGGGGGGACCCTACGAGCAGTACTTC. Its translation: CASSPRLAGGPYEQYF.

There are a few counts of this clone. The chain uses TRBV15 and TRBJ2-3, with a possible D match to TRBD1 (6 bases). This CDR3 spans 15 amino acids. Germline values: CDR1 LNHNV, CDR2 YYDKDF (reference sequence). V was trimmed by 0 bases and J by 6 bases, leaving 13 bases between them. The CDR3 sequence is CATSRDFQGSDTQYF. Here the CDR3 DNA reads TGTGCCACCAGCAGAGATTTTCAGGGGTCGGATACGCAGTATTTT.

The CDR3 DNA is TGTGCCAGCAGCTTTACAGGGACCCGCAATGAAAAACTGTTTTTT. It encodes CASSFTGTRNEKLFF. The genes are TRBV5-4 and TRBJ1-4, with D perhaps matching TRBD1 (6 bases). V gave up 2 bases and J gave up 5 bases, with 13 bases separating them. Per germline, CDR1 SGHNT and CDR2 YYREEE (reference sequence). This CDR3 has 15 residues.

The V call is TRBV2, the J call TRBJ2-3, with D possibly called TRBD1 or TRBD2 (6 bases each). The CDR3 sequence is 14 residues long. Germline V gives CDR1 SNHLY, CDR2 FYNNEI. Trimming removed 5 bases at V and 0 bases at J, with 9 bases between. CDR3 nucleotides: TGTGCCAGCAGTAGGGGGACTAGCACAGATACGCAGTATTTT. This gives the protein CASSRGTSTDTQYF.

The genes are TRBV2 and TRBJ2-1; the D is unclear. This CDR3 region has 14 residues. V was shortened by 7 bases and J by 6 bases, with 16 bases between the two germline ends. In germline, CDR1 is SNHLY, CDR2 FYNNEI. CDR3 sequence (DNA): TGTGCCAGCACCCCAATAGGCCCCATCAATGAGCAGTTCTTC. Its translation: CASTPIGPINEQFF.

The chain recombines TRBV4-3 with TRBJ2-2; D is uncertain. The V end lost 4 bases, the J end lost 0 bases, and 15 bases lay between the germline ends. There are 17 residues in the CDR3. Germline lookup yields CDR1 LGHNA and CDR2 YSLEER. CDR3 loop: CASSPAHSATNTGELFF. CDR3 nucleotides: TGCGCCAGCAGCCCGGCCCACAGTGCAACGAACACCGGGGAGCTGTTTTTT.

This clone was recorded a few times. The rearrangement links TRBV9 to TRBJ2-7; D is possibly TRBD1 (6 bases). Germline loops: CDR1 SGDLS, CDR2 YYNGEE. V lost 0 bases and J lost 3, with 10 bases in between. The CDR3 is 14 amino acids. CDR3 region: CASSVGQGNYEQYF. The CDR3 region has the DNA TGTGCCAGCAGCGTAGGGCAGGGGAACTACGAGCAGTACTTC.

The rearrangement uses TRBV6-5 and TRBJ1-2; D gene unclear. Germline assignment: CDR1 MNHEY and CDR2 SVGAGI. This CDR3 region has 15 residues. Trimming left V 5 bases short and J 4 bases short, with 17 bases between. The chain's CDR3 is CASSRLGLSGYGYTF. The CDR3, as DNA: TGTGCCAGCAGTCGACTGGGCCTCTCTGGCTATGGCTACACCTTC.